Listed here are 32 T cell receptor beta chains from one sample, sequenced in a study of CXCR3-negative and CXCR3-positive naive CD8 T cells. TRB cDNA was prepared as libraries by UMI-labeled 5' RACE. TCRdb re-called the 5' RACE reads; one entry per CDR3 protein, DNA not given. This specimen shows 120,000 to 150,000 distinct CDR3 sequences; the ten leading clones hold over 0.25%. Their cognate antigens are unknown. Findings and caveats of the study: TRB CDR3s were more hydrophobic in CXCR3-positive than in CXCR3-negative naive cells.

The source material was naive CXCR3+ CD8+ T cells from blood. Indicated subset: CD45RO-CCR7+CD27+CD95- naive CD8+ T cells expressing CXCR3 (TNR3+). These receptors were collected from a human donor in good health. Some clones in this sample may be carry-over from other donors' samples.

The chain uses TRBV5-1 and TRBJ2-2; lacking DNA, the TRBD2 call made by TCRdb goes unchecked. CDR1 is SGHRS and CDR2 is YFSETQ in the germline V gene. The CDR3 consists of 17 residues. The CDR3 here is CASSLGTSGLPPGELFF.

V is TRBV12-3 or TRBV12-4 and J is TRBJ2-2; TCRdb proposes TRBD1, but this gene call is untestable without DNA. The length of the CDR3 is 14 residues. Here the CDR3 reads CASIPQGQGGELFF.

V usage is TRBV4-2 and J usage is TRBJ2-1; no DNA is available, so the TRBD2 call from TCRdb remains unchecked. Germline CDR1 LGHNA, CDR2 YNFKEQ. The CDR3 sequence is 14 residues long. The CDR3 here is CASSQGLAGVEQFF.

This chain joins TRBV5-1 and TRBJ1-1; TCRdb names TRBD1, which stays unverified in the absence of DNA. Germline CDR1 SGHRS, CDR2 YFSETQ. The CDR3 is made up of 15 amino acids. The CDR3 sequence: CASSSLTGQRTEAFF.

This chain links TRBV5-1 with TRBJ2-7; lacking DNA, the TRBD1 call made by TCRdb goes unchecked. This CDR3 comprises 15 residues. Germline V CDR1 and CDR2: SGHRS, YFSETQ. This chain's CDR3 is CASSPGGTGVYEQYF.

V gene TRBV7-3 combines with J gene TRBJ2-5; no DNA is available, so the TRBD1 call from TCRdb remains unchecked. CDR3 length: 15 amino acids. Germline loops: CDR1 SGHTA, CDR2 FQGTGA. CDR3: CASSPLRGVQETQYF.

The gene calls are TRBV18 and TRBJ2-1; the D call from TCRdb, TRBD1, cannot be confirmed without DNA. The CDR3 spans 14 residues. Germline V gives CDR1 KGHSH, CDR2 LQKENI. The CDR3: CASSHPDRVLEQFF.

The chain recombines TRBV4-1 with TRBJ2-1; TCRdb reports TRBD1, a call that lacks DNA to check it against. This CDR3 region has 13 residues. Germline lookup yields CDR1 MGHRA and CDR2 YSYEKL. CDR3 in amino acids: CASSQGGENEQFF.

CDR3 residues: CSVGTGISYEQYF. The rearrangement uses TRBV29-1 and TRBJ2-7; no DNA is available, so the TRBD1 call from TCRdb remains unchecked. There are 13 residues in the CDR3. The germline CDR1 and CDR2 sequences are SQVTM and ANQGSEA.

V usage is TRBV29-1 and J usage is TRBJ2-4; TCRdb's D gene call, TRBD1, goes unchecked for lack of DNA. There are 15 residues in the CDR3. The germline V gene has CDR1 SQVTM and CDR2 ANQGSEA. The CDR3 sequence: CSVDGQGSGKNIQYF.

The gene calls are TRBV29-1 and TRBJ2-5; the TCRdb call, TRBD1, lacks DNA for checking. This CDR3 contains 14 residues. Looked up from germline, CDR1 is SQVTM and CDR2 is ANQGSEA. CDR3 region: CSAARQGAGETQYF.

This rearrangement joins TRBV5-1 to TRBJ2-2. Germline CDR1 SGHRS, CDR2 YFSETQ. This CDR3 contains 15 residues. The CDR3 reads CASSLGQTNTGELFF.

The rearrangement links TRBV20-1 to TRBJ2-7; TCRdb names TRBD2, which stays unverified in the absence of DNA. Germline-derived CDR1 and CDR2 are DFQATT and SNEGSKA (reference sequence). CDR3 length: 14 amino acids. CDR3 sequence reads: CSARGGITSYEQYF.

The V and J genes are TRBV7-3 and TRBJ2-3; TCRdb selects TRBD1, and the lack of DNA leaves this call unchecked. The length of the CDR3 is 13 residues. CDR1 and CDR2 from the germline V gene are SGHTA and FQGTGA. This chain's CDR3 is CASATGGTDTQYF.

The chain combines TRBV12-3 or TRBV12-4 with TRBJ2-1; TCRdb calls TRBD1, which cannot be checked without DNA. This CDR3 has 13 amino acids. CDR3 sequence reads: CASSPGQADEQFF.

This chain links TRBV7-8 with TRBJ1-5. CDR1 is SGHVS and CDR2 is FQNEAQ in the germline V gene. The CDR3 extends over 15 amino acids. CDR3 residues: CASSLYGGSNQPQHF. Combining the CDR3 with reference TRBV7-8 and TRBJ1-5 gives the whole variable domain GAGVSQSPRYKVAKRGQDVALRCDPISGHVSLFWYQQALGQGPEFLTYFQNEAQLDKSGLPSDRFFAERPEGSVSTLKIQRTQQEDSAVYLCASSLYGGSNQPQHFGDGTRLSIL.

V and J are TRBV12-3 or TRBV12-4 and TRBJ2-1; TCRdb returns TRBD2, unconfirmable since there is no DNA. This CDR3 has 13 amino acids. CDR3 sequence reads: CASSFPGGYEQFF.

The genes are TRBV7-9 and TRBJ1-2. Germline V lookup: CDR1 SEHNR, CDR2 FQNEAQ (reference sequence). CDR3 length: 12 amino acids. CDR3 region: CASSPDGYGYTF.

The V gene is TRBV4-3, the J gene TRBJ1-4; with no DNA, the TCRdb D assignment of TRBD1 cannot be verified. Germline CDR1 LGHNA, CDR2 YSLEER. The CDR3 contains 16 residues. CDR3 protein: CASSQDPDSYNEKLFF.

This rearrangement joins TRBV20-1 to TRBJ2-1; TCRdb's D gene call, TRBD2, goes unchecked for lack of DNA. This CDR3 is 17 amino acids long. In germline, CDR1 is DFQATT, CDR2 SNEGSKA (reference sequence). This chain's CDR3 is CSAKVAVAALSYNEQFF.

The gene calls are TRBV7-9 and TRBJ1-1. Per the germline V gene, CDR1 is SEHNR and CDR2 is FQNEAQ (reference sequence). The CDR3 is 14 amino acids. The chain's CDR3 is CASSLVLSNTEAFF.

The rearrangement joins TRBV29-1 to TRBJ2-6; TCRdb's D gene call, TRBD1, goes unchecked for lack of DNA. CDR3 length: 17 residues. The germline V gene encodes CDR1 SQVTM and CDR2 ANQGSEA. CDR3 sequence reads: CSVEGQDRESGANVLTF.

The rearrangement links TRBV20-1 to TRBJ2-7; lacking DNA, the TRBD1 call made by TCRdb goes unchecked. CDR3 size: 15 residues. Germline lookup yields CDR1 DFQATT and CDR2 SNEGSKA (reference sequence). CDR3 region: CSAGAGQDYPYEQYF.

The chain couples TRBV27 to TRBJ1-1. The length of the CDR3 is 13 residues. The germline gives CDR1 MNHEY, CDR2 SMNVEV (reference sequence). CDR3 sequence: CASGLGGGEKAFF.

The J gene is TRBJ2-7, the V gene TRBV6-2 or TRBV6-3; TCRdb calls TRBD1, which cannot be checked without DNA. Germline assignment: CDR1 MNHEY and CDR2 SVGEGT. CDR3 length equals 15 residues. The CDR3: CASSYTQGGSYEQYF.

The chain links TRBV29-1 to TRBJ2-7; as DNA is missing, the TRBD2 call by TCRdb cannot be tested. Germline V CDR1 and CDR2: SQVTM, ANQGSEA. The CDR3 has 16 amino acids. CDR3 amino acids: CSVEELREGPTYEQYF.

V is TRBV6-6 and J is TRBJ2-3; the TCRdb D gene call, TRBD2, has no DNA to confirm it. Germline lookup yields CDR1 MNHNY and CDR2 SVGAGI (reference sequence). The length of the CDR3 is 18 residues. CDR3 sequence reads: CASSYPARARNGADTQYF.

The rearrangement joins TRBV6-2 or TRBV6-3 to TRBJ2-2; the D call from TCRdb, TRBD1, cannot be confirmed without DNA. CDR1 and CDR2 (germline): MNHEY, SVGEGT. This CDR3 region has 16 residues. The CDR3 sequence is CASSYSPTEITGELFF.

The CDR3 region is CASIGGEDTEAFF. The V gene is TRBV12-3 or TRBV12-4, the J gene TRBJ1-1. The CDR3 has 13 residues.

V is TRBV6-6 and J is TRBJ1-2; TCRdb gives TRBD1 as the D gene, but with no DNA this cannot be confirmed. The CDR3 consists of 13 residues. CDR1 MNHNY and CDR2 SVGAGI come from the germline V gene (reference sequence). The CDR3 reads CASILSWGMGYTF.

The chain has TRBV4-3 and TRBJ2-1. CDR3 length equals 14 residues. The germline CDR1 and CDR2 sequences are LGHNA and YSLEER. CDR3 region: CASSQDRGYNEQFF.

The CDR3 here is CASSLGGRTGELFF. The rearrangement joins TRBV7-9 to TRBJ2-2; TCRdb gives TRBD1 as the D gene, but with no DNA this cannot be confirmed. The CDR3 has 14 residues. Germline V gives CDR1 SEHNR, CDR2 FQNEAQ (reference sequence).